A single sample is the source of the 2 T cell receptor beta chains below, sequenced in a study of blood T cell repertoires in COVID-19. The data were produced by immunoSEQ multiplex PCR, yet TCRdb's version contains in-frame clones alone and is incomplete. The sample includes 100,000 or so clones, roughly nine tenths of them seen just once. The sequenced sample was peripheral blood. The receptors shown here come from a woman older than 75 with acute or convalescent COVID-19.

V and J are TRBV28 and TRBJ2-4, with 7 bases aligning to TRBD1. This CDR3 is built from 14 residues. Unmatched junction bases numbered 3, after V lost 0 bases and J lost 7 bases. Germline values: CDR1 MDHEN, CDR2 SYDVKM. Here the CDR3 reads CASSLWDRKNIQYF. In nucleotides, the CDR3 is TGTGCCAGCAGTTTATGGGACAGGAAGAACATTCAGTACTTC.

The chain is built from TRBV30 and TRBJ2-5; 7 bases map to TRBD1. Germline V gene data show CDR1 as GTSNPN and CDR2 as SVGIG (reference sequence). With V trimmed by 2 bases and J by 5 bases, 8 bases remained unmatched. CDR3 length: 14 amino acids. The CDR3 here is CAWSPPGQMETQYF. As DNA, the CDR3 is TGTGCCTGGAGTCCCCCGGGACAGATGGAGACCCAGTACTTC.